The 29 T cell receptor beta chains below come from one sample, sequenced in a study of T cells in tuberculosis. Profiled with immunoSEQ multiplex PCR; TCRdb holds only in-frame clones, not every one. The sample shows over 40,000 clones, 90% to 95% of them seen only once. Sequences were obtained from PBMCs. The receptors were gathered from a donor aged 10-30 years with latent tuberculosis or without tuberculosis infection.

The rearrangement uses TRBV5-6 and TRBJ1-1; 7 bases fit TRBD1. V was clipped by 5 bases and J by 10 bases; unmatched bases: 8. In germline, CDR1 is SGHDT, CDR2 YYEEEE. The CDR3 is made up of 12 amino acids. The CDR3 DNA sequence: TGTGCCAGCAGACTACAGGGGACGGTAGCTTTCTTT. It encodes CASRLQGTVAFF. The full variable domain, rest sourced from reference TRBV5-6 and TRBJ1-1, is DAGVTQSPTHLIKTRGQQVTLRCSPKSGHDTVSWYQQALGQGPQFIFQYYEEEERQRGNFPDRFSGHQFPNYSSELNVNALLLGDSALYLCASRLQGTVAFFGQGTRLTVV.

CDR3 bases: TGTGCCTGGAGTAGGCGGGGGAGGGACGAGCAGTACTTC. Its translation is CAWSRRGRDEQYF. The chain links TRBV30 to TRBJ2-7; 7 bases align to TRBD2. Losses at the gene ends were 2 bases for V and 5 bases for J; bases not matched to a gene: 6. The CDR3 contains 13 residues. Germline V lookup: CDR1 GTSNPN, CDR2 SVGIG (reference sequence).

The V gene is TRBV19, the J gene TRBJ2-7, with a possible D match to TRBD2 (6 bases). This CDR3 spans 18 amino acids. Trimming stripped 3 bases from V and 2 bases from J, with 23 bases between. Germline V gives CDR1 LNHDA, CDR2 SQIVND (reference sequence). CDR3: CASSIRIVRGLKPYEQYF. The CDR3 region has the DNA TGTGCCAGTAGTATTAGGATTGTTAGGGGACTCAAGCCCTACGAGCAGTACTTC. Drawing the rest from reference TRBV19 and TRBJ2-7, the complete variable domain is DGGITQSPKYLFRKEGQNVTLSCEQNLNHDAMYWYRQDPGQGLRLIYYSQIVNDFQKGDIAEGYSVSREKKESFPLTVTSAQKNPTAFYLCASSIRIVRGLKPYEQYFGPGTRLTVT.

This sequence joins TRBV5-1 and TRBJ2-3; 8 bases agree with TRBD2. Germline CDR1 reads SGHRS; CDR2 reads YFSETQ. The CDR3 contains 16 residues. With 1 base clipped from V and 8 bases from J, the junction kept 12 bases outside the gene matches. In DNA, the CDR3 is TGCGCCAGCAGCTTGAACAGCGGGGGCCTACAGGGTACGCAGTATTTT. Its protein product is CASSLNSGGLQGTQYF.

V is TRBV2 and J is TRBJ2-6; the D gene is possibly TRBD1 (5 bases). Per germline, CDR1 SNHLY and CDR2 FYNNEI. The CDR3 runs to 16 residues. V dropped 2 bases and J dropped 6 bases, with 14 bases sitting between them. DNA of the CDR3: TGTGCCAGCAGTGAAAGGGGCACGGGTAAGGCCAACGTCCTGACTTTC. This translates into CASSERGTGKANVLTF. The full variable domain, its missing parts supplied by reference TRBV2 and TRBJ2-6, is EPEVTQTPSHQVTQMGQEVILRCVPISNHLYFYWYRQILGQKVEFLVSFYNNEISEKSEIFDDQFSVERPDGSNFTLKIRSTKLEDSAMYFCASSERGTGKANVLTFGAGSRLTVL.

This chain uses TRBV5-4 with TRBJ1-1; 7 nucleotides line up with TRBD1. With V trimmed by 0 bases and J by 2 bases, 4 bases remained unmatched. CDR1 and CDR2 (germline): SGHNT, YYREEE (reference sequence). The CDR3 extends over 15 amino acids. CDR3 loop: CASSLDRGTNTEAFF. The CDR3 DNA is TGTGCCAGCAGCTTGGACAGGGGTACTAACACTGAAGCTTTCTTT.

The DNA for the CDR3 is TGTGCCAGCAGCCACGGGACAGGGGCCTCCTACGAGCAGTACTTC. The encoded protein is CASSHGTGASYEQYF. This chain joins TRBV9 and TRBJ2-7; 10 nucleotides line up with TRBD1. CDR3 length: 15 amino acids. Germline V gene lookup returns CDR1 SGDLS and CDR2 YYNGEE. V gave up 4 bases and J gave up 0 bases; unmatched junction bases: 4.

This chain links TRBV6-6 with TRBJ2-1, with D possibly TRBD1 on 5 matching bases. Germline V gene lookup returns CDR1 MNHNY and CDR2 SVGAGI (reference sequence). This CDR3 contains 13 residues. Trimming cost V 10 bases and J 9 bases, with 19 bases left between them. In DNA form, the CDR3 reads TGTGCCACCGGTGGGGCCGGCGTGGGTGAGCAGTTCTTC. Translated, it gives CATGGAGVGEQFF.

This clone has a single count. The chain links TRBV29-1 to TRBJ2-2; no clear D. The germline V and J ends were trimmed by 1 base and 0 bases, with 9 bases remaining between them. In germline, CDR1 is SQVTM, CDR2 ANQGSEA. The CDR3 has 15 residues. For the CDR3, the DNA is TGCAGCGTTGAAGGCATCCGGGCGAACACCGGGGAGCTGTTTTTT. This translates into CSVEGIRANTGELFF.

This clone was seen a single time. The CDR3 sequence is CASSLASGGLDTQYF. Here the CDR3 DNA reads TGTGCCAGCAGCTTGGCTAGCGGGGGGCTCGATACGCAGTATTTT. The J gene is TRBJ2-3, the V gene TRBV5-4, with 11 bases fitting TRBD2. The CDR3 has 15 amino acids. In germline, CDR1 is SGHNT, CDR2 YYREEE (reference sequence). V was pared by 0 bases and J by 6 bases, with 3 bases of the junction left unmatched.

The chain carries TRBV30 and TRBJ2-1; 10 positions agree with TRBD1. Unmatched junction bases numbered 3, after V lost 5 bases and J lost 5 bases. The CDR3 consists of 13 residues. Germline values: CDR1 GTSNPN, CDR2 SVGIG (reference sequence). CDR3 DNA sequence: TGTGCCTGGGGGACAGGGGTGGACAATGAGCAGTTCTTC. Protein: CAWGTGVDNEQFF.

The genes are TRBV10-3 and TRBJ2-1; TRBD2 might be the D (6 bases). This CDR3 has 12 amino acids. Germline V gene data show CDR1 as ENHRY and CDR2 as SYGVKD. V dropped 5 bases and J dropped 8 bases, with 10 bases sitting between them. In nucleotides, the CDR3 is TGTGCCATCAGTCCCTCGGGGGATGAGCAGTTCTTC. Amino acid sequence: CAISPSGDEQFF.

The V call is TRBV7-9, the J call TRBJ2-2; tentatively, D is TRBD1 (7 bases). The V gene lost 5 bases and the J gene lost 7 bases, with 26 bases spanning the gap. CDR1 is SEHNR, CDR2 FQNEAQ, per germline (reference sequence). The CDR3 is 18 amino acids. The CDR3 protein is CASSPGKFGQEGNGELFF. CDR3 nucleotide sequence: TGTGCCAGCAGCCCCGGGAAATTTGGACAGGAGGGGAACGGGGAGCTGTTTTTT.

As DNA, the CDR3 is TGTGCCAGTAGCCGACACGGGGCAGATACGCAGTATTTT. Its translation is CASSRHGADTQYF. This chain links TRBV19 with TRBJ2-3; a weak D match, TRBD2 (5 bases). CDR3 size: 13 residues. The V and J ends lost 6 bases and 4 bases respectively, with 11 bases between them. Germline CDR1 is LNHDA and CDR2 is SQIVND (reference sequence).

Note on this clone: Its ends do not fully match the called genes, so a read error is possible. The chain combines TRBV18 with TRBJ1-4; D not certain. In germline, CDR1 is KGHSH, CDR2 LQKENI. The CDR3 has 12 amino acids. CDR3 DNA sequence: TGTGCCAGCTCACCTACCGAGGGCAAAGCAGTCTTT. It is translated as CASSPTEGKAVF.

CDR3: CASSHSYEQYF. The CDR3 nucleotides are TGTGCCAGCAGCCACTCCTACGAGCAGTACTTC. V is TRBV28 and J is TRBJ2-7; D remains unclear. V dropped 6 bases and J dropped 0 bases, with 3 bases sitting between them. This CDR3 is 11 amino acids long. Germline V gives CDR1 MDHEN, CDR2 SYDVKM.

CDR3 loop: CATQGEPKRQYF. The CDR3 DNA is TGTGCCACCCAGGGGGAACCCAAGCGGCAGTACTTC. The V and J genes are TRBV15 and TRBJ2-4, with 7 nucleotides matching TRBD1. V shed 8 bases and J 13 bases; nucleotides not matched to a gene: 11. CDR1 is LNHNV, CDR2 YYDKDF, per germline (reference sequence). This CDR3 has 12 amino acids.

This clone was seen a single time. The genes are TRBV15 and TRBJ1-2, with D perhaps TRBD1 (6 bases). The V end lost 0 bases, the J end lost 6 bases, and 17 bases lay between the germline ends. This CDR3 region has 16 residues. Germline CDR1 is LNHNV and CDR2 is YYDKDF (reference sequence). This CDR3 is CATSRDYVGGYNGYTF. CDR3 DNA: TGTGCCACCAGCAGAGATTATGTTGGGGGCTATAATGGCTACACCTTC.

CDR3 nucleotides: TGTGCCTGGAGTGTCTTGGGACAGGGGGAGTTTTTT. It is translated as CAWSVLGQGEFF. J is TRBJ1-4 and V is TRBV30, with 11 bases lining up with TRBD1. Germline lookup yields CDR1 GTSNPN and CDR2 SVGIG (reference sequence). With V trimmed by 0 bases and J by 16 bases, 4 bases remained unmatched. The CDR3 runs 12 residues.

The rearrangement links TRBV7-8 to TRBJ1-5; D might be TRBD1 (6 bases). CDR1 is SGHVS, CDR2 FQNEAQ, per germline. The V end was cut by 0 bases, the J end by 2 bases, with 14 bases between. The CDR3 has 17 residues. CDR3 protein: CASSLAGGGIGNQPQHF. In DNA, the CDR3 is TGTGCCAGCAGCTTAGCCGGGGGGGGCATTGGCAATCAGCCCCAGCATTTT.

The chain is built from TRBV6-1 and TRBJ1-3; 8 nucleotides align to TRBD1. The germline V gene has CDR1 MNHNS and CDR2 SASEGT. This CDR3 region has 14 residues. The J segment lost 0 bases and the V segment lost 8 bases, leaving 3 bases of the junction unmatched. CDR3 in DNA: TGTGCCAGCGGGGACAGGTACTCTGGAAACACCATATATTTT. This codes for CASGDRYSGNTIYF.

The chain couples TRBV6-5 to TRBJ1-4; weak D call: TRBD1 (5 bases). CDR3 size: 15 residues. Per the germline V gene, CDR1 is MNHEY and CDR2 is SVGAGI. Trimming cost V 6 bases and J 8 bases, with 19 bases left between them. The CDR3 spells CASSPLGAVVEKLFF. In DNA form, the CDR3 reads TGTGCCAGCAGCCCCCTAGGGGCAGTGGTCGAAAAACTGTTTTTT.

The rearrangement uses TRBV9 and TRBJ1-3; 9 bases agree with TRBD1. The CDR3 sequence is 18 residues long. Germline assignment: CDR1 SGDLS and CDR2 YYNGEE. J gave up 0 bases and V 4 bases, and 11 bases lay outside the gene matches. Written as DNA, the CDR3 is TGTGCCAGCAGCCTCCTCCCCCCGGGACAGGGCTCTGGAAACACCATATATTTT. Translated, it gives CASSLLPPGQGSGNTIYF.

The V call is TRBV9, the J call TRBJ2-2, with 9 bases identical to TRBD1. Germline V gene lookup returns CDR1 SGDLS and CDR2 YYNGEE. The CDR3 spans 15 residues. With 3 bases clipped from V and 2 bases from J, the junction kept 2 bases outside the gene matches. CDR3 in DNA: TGTGCCAGCAGCGGACAGGGGGAAAACACCGGGGAGCTGTTTTTT. Residues: CASSGQGENTGELFF. Complete variable domain (other parts from reference TRBV9 and TRBJ2-2): DSGVTQTPKHLITATGQRVTLRCSPRSGDLSVYWYQQSLDQGLQFLIQYYNGEERAKGNILERFSAQQFPDLHSELNLSSLELGDSALYFCASSGQGENTGELFFGEGSRLTVL.

V and J are TRBV11-1 and TRBJ1-1; 7 bases line up with TRBD1. CDR1 SGHAT and CDR2 FQDESV come from the germline V gene (reference sequence). The CDR3 runs 13 residues. V was pared by 7 bases and J by 3 bases, with 5 bases of the junction left unmatched. The CDR3 protein is CASTQGSHTEAFF. CDR3 sequence (DNA): TGTGCCAGCACACAGGGGTCGCACACTGAAGCTTTCTTT.

The chain carries TRBV4-1 and TRBJ2-1; 11 nucleotides line up with TRBD2. This CDR3 is 16 amino acids long. Trimming at V came to 0 bases and at J to 5 bases, leaving 3 bases not matched to a gene. Germline V gene data show CDR1 as MGHRA and CDR2 as YSYEKL. The DNA of the CDR3 is TGCGCCAGCAGCCAAGAGGAGACTAGCGGGAACAATGAGCAGTTCTTC. Translated, it gives CASSQEETSGNNEQFF.

The chain carries TRBV30 and TRBJ2-7; 7 nucleotides align to TRBD1. Looked up from germline, CDR1 is GTSNPN and CDR2 is SVGIG (reference sequence). The ends lost 8 bases at V and 0 bases at J; junction bases unmatched: 4. The CDR3 spans 12 residues. CDR3 nucleotide sequence: TGTGCCGGAAGGGACAGCTCCTACGAGCAGTACTTC. Translated: CAGRDSSYEQYF.

This chain connects TRBV6-1 to TRBJ1-5, with D maybe TRBD1 (5 bases). V shed 2 bases and J shed 3 bases, with 11 bases lying between them. This CDR3 has 15 amino acids. CDR1 MNHNS and CDR2 SASEGT come from the germline V gene. The CDR3 loop reads CASSEYGGNNQPQHF. For the CDR3, the DNA is TGTGCCAGCAGTGAATACGGGGGAAACAATCAGCCCCAGCATTTT.

This rearrangement joins TRBV7-9 to TRBJ2-1; TRBD1 agrees at 9 bases. There are 15 residues in the CDR3. CDR1 is SEHNR and CDR2 is FQNEAQ in the germline V gene (reference sequence). J gave up 10 bases and V 2 bases, and 9 bases lay outside the gene matches. CDR3 sequence: CASSLSGTGRGEQFF. The CDR3 DNA reads as TGTGCCAGCAGCTTAAGCGGGACAGGGAGAGGAGAGCAGTTCTTC.